The next 15 T cell receptor beta chains were all read from a single sample in a study of shared clonotypes between healthy human individuals. Sequencing used immunoSEQ multiplex PCR; TCRdb keeps in-frame clones, though not all of them. The table includes about 2 million clones, about 95% detected once. Naive CD8 cells comprised CD45RO-negative, CCR7-positively selected cells, excluding terminally differentiated effector memory CD45RA+ cells. The sample was naive CD8+ T cells sorted from blood. The receptors originated from a man aged 18-30 years in good health.

The chain employs TRBV7-9 and TRBJ2-1, with TRBD2 identical over 8 bases. This CDR3 has 18 amino acids. The V and J ends lost 5 bases and 6 bases, in that order; junction bases with no gene match: 18. Germline V gives CDR1 SEHNR, CDR2 FQNEAQ (reference sequence). The CDR3 loop is CASSPPAGSGMISNEQFF. As DNA, the CDR3 is TGTGCCAGCAGCCCCCCGGCGGGTAGCGGGATGATCTCCAATGAGCAGTTCTTC.

The rearrangement links TRBV7-9 to TRBJ2-7, with D possibly matching TRBD2 (5 bases). Germline values: CDR1 SEHNR, CDR2 FQNEAQ (reference sequence). This CDR3 spans 13 amino acids. V was trimmed by 5 bases and J by 7 bases, leaving 15 bases between them. Written as DNA, the CDR3 is TGTGCCAGCAGCCGGCCCGACGGGGAAGAGCAGTACTTC. Its protein is CASSRPDGEEQYF.

The chain joins TRBV7-6 to TRBJ2-7, with D perhaps TRBD1 or TRBD2 (5 bases each). This CDR3 has 15 amino acids. The V end was cut by 1 base, the J end by 2 bases, with 12 bases between. Looked up from germline, CDR1 is SGHVS and CDR2 is FNYEAQ. CDR3 coding DNA: TGTGCCAGCAGCTTAGTTCGGGACGGGGCCTACGAGCAGTACTTC. It encodes CASSLVRDGAYEQYF. The full variable domain, rest sourced from reference TRBV7-6 and TRBJ2-7, is GAGVSQSPRYKVTKRGQDVALRCDPISGHVSLYWYRQALGQGPEFLTYFNYEAQQDKSGLPNDRFSAERPEGSISTLTIQRTEQRDSAMYRCASSLVRDGAYEQYFGPGTRLTVT.

This clone is a singleton in its sample. The V and J genes are TRBV6-1 and TRBJ2-5, with D maybe TRBD2 (5 bases). The tail of the sequence fits TRBJ2-7 better, so the J call may be wrong. The CDR3 spans 13 residues. Germline CDR1 reads MNHNS; CDR2 reads SASEGT. In DNA, the CDR3 is TGTGCCAGCAGTGAAGCGGGGAGCTACGAGCAGTACTTC. It codes for CASSEAGSYEQYF.

J is TRBJ2-3 and V is TRBV15; D is possibly TRBD1 or TRBD2 (5 bases each). The CDR3 covers 15 residues. Between the trimmed V and J ends, which lost 8 bases and 4 bases, there was a span of 19 bases. The germline gives CDR1 LNHNV, CDR2 YYDKDF (reference sequence). Here the CDR3 DNA reads TGTGCCACCGCCCGCGATTCCCAGGGACCAGATACGCAGTATTTT. This translates into CATARDSQGPDTQYF.

This rearrangement joins TRBV5-1 to TRBJ2-7; D is uncertain. Germline CDR1 and CDR2: SGHRS and YFSETQ. The ends were cut back, 0 bases at V and 3 bases at J, with 13 bases in the middle. The CDR3 is 15 residues long. This chain's CDR3 is CASSLGPDPVYEQYF. The CDR3, as DNA: TGCGCCAGCAGCTTGGGACCTGACCCTGTCTACGAGCAGTACTTC.

As to this clone: Within the sample, other DNA sequences also encode this same CDR3. This chain joins TRBV13 and TRBJ2-3; D is ambiguous. This CDR3 contains 13 residues. Germline lookup yields CDR1 PRHDT and CDR2 FYEKMQ (reference sequence). The ends were cut back, 2 bases at V and 0 bases at J, with 3 bases in the middle. The CDR3 DNA is TGTGCCAGCAGCTTACCTAGCACAGATACGCAGTATTTT. Translation: CASSLPSTDTQYF.

This clone has only one observation. The rearrangement links TRBV25-1 to TRBJ2-1; 7 nucleotides match TRBD1. Unmatched junction bases numbered 3, after V lost 1 base and J lost 6 bases. The CDR3 covers 14 residues. The germline V gene has CDR1 MGHDK and CDR2 SYGVNS. CDR3 in DNA: TGTGCCAGCAGTGAATGGGCAGGGGGCAATGAGCAGTTCTTC. Translated: CASSEWAGGNEQFF.

CDR3 nucleotides: TGTGCCAGCAGGGGGGAGGGCTACAATGAGCAGTTCTTC. Its protein is CASRGEGYNEQFF. The rearrangement joins TRBV6-1 to TRBJ2-1; 7 bases map to TRBD2. The J segment lost 3 bases and the V segment lost 6 bases, leaving 2 bases of the junction unmatched. The CDR3 covers 13 residues. Germline assignment: CDR1 MNHNS and CDR2 SASEGT.

V gene TRBV10-2 combines with J gene TRBJ2-5; 9 nucleotides agree with TRBD2. The CDR3 covers 16 residues. V trimming: 0 bases; J trimming: 2 bases; junction bases outside the gene matches: 4. The germline V gene encodes CDR1 WSHSY and CDR2 SAAADI. The CDR3 DNA follows: TGCGCCAGCAGTGAGTCTGGACTAGCGTCTCAAGAGACCCAGTACTTC. This sequence encodes CASSESGLASQETQYF.

This clone came up once. V and J are TRBV7-6 and TRBJ1-1; 7 positions agree with TRBD1. The CDR3 runs 13 residues. V shed 2 bases and J 7 bases; nucleotides not matched to a gene: 4. Germline V lookup: CDR1 SGHVS, CDR2 FNYEAQ. In nucleotides, the CDR3 is TGTGCCAGCAGCTTATCATCAGGGGGTGAAGCTTTCTTT. Amino acids: CASSLSSGGEAFF.

The chain is built from TRBV14 and TRBJ1-2; perhaps TRBD1 as D (5 bases). The germline CDR1 and CDR2 sequences are SGHDN and FVKESK. V was pared by 11 bases and J by 7 bases, with 47 bases between. CDR3 length: 22 residues. The CDR3 reads CAGQMEDPPKCCQGRFRCGYTF. The CDR3 DNA follows: TGTGCCGGGCAGATGGAGGATCCCCCGAAATGCTGCCAGGGTCGCTTTAGGTGTGGCTACACCTTC.

The chain recombines TRBV30 with TRBJ1-1, with no clear D. This CDR3 is 15 amino acids long. CDR1 is GTSNPN, CDR2 SVGIG, per germline (reference sequence). The ends were cut back, 2 bases at V and 0 bases at J, with 13 bases in the middle. CDR3 residues: CAWSIGIEVNTEAFF. CDR3 nucleotides: TGTGCCTGGAGTATCGGGATCGAGGTGAACACTGAAGCTTTCTTT.

CDR3 loop: CASSLDTTSYEQYF. CDR3 nucleotide sequence: TGTGCCAGCAGTTTAGACACTACCTCCTACGAGCAGTACTTC. The J gene is TRBJ2-7, the V gene TRBV28; D remains unclear. The CDR3 spans 14 residues. Trimming removed 2 bases from V and 0 bases from J, with 8 bases in between. From germline, CDR1 is MDHEN and CDR2 SYDVKM.

The rearrangement uses TRBV18 and TRBJ2-7; the D gene is possibly TRBD2 (5 bases). Germline V gives CDR1 KGHSH, CDR2 LQKENI. Trimming took off 3 bases at V and 0 bases at J, with 15 bases between the two ends. The CDR3 loop spans 16 amino acids. The CDR3 sequence is CASSPAASGFSYEQYF. The CDR3 DNA reads as TGTGCCAGCTCACCTGCCGCAAGCGGTTTCTCCTACGAGCAGTACTTC.